The T cell receptor beta chain under discussion was sequenced for a study of cytomegalovirus exposure and HLA in healthy donors. Findings and caveats of the study: A classifier reportedly called cytomegalovirus status with high sensitivity and specificity. Later, an analysis showed that TCR beta chains associated with HLA were more clonally expanded than others that were equally common. Earlier analysis yielded a pattern in which most TCR beta V segments were productive about 87% or about 30% of the time.

V gave up 7 bases and J gave up 3 bases, with 10 bases separating them. CDR3 length: 13 amino acids. CDR1 and CDR2 from the germline V gene are SGHRS and YFSETQ. This clone has a handful of counts. Its target is not known. The PCR employed 60 Vbeta primers together with 13 Jbeta primers. Measured with immunoSEQ multiplex PCR; TCRdb has only the in-frame clones, and not every one. The sample lists 160,000 or so clones, roughly 85% seen once, with 0.69% in the top ten. The sequencing input was PBMCs. The receptor comes from a woman in her thirties or forties in good health and CMV-seronegative. This chain connects TRBV5-1 to TRBJ2-2, with D possibly being TRBD1 (6 bases). CDR3 nucleotide sequence: TGCGCCAGCGGGACATCGGACACCGGGGAGCTGTTTTTT. Translated: CASGTSDTGELFF.